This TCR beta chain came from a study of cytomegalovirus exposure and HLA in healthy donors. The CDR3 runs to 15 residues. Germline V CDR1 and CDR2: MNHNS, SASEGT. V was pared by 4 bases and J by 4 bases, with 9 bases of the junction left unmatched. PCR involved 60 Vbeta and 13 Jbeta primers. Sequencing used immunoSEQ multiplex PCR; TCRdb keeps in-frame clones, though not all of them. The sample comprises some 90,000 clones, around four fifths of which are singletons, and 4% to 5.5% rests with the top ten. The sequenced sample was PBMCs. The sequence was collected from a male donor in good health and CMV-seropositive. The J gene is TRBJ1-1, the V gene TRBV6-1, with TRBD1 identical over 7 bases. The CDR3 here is CASSGARQGVTEAFF. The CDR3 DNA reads TGTGCCAGCAGTGGAGCAAGACAGGGCGTCACTGAAGCTTTCTTT.